These 23 T cell receptor beta chains were all obtained from the same sample, sequenced in a study of cytomegalovirus exposure and HLA in healthy donors. It was with 60 Vbeta and 13 Jbeta primers that the PCR ran. Sequenced by immunoSEQ multiplex PCR; TCRdb stores in-frame clones only, minus some. The sample shows 120,000 to 150,000 clones, roughly three quarters of them seen only once. Sequenced input: PBMCs. Receptor source: a woman aged 40 to 50 in good health and CMV-seropositive.

This clone was picked up one time. The chain recombines TRBV10-3 with TRBJ1-6; 11 positions match TRBD1. Germline-derived CDR1 and CDR2 are ENHRY and SYGVKD. V trimming: 0 bases; J trimming: 9 bases; junction bases outside the gene matches: 4. This CDR3 region has 16 residues. For the CDR3, the DNA is TGTGCCATCAGTGAGTCGGGAGGGACAGGGGGTTCACCCCTCCACTTT. Translated: CAISESGGTGGSPLHF.

About this clone itself: One junction end does not reproduce the germline sequence, and a read error may be involved. V is TRBV6-6 and J is TRBJ2-5, with TRBD1 matching 7 bases. Germline CDR1 MNHNY, CDR2 SVGAGI (reference sequence). The CDR3 spans 13 residues. This CDR3 is CVSSSDRRETQYF. DNA for the CDR3: TGTGTCAGCAGTTCGGACAGGAGAGAGACCCAGTACTTC.

J is TRBJ2-3 and V is TRBV10-1, with 9 bases matching TRBD1. Trimming cost V 6 bases and J 2 bases; bases outside gene matches: 3. CDR1 is WNHNN and CDR2 is SYGVQD in the germline V gene (reference sequence). The CDR3 is 14 residues long. In nucleotides, the CDR3 is TGCGCCAGCAGCCGGGACAGGGACACAGATACGCAGTATTTT. Its translation: CASSRDRDTDTQYF.

The V gene is TRBV14, the J gene TRBJ2-5; 9 bases line up with TRBD2. This CDR3 is 15 amino acids long. Germline V gene lookup returns CDR1 SGHDN and CDR2 FVKESK. V lost 1 base, J lost 4 bases, and 4 bases stayed unmatched. The CDR3 spells CASSQGAGGRETQYF. The CDR3 DNA sequence: TGTGCCAGCAGCCAAGGAGCGGGGGGCCGAGAGACCCAGTACTTC.

V and J are TRBV11-2 and TRBJ2-7, with 12 bases fitting TRBD2. The CDR3 spans 14 residues. CDR1 SGHAT and CDR2 FQNNGV come from the germline V gene. V dropped 6 bases and J dropped 5; count of bases not matched to a gene: 5. CDR3 loop: CASRDGLAGNEQYF. In DNA form, the CDR3 reads TGTGCCAGCAGAGACGGACTAGCGGGAAACGAGCAGTACTTC.

V usage is TRBV20-1 and J usage is TRBJ2-7; 8 bases fit TRBD1. Germline V lookup: CDR1 DFQATT, CDR2 SNEGSKA (reference sequence). This CDR3 is 11 amino acids long. J gave up 3 bases and V 6 bases, and 1 base lay outside the gene matches. The DNA of the CDR3 is TGCAGTGCAGGACAGGGCTACGAGCAGTACTTC. Amino acid sequence: CSAGQGYEQYF.

This clone was seen a few times. The rearrangement links TRBV18 to TRBJ2-7; TRBD1 might be the D (6 bases). Germline V lookup: CDR1 KGHSH, CDR2 LQKENI. V lost 3 bases to trimming and J lost 2 bases, with 8 bases between them. CDR3 size: 13 residues. In DNA form, the CDR3 reads TGTGCCAGCTCACCGGCAGGGGCCTACGAGCAGTACTTC. Residues: CASSPAGAYEQYF. The complete variable domain, with remaining parts taken from reference TRBV18 and TRBJ2-7, reads NAGVMQNPRHLVRRRGQEARLRCSPMKGHSHVYWYRQLPEEGLKFMVYLQKENIIDESGMPKERFSAEFPKEGPSILRIQQVVRGDSAAYFCASSPAGAYEQYFGPGTRLTVT.

J is TRBJ2-3 and V is TRBV5-1, with no clear D. CDR1 is SGHRS, CDR2 YFSETQ, per germline. Trimming shortened V by 0 bases and J by 5 bases, and 10 bases separated the two germline ends. The CDR3 is 14 residues long. The CDR3 DNA reads TGCGCCAGCAGCTTGGCCAGTACGGGAGATACGCAGTATTTT. Its protein product is CASSLASTGDTQYF.

CDR3 bases: TGTGCCAGCAGCTTAGGGGTTAGCGGGGGCAGAGAGACCCAGTACTTC. Protein sequence: CASSLGVSGGRETQYF. This sequence joins TRBV7-7 and TRBJ2-5, with 9 bases that match TRBD2. The CDR3 loop spans 16 amino acids. Per germline, CDR1 SSHAT and CDR2 FNYEAQ (reference sequence). Trimming at V came to 1 base and at J to 4 bases, leaving 7 bases not matched to a gene.

This clone has a single count. This rearrangement joins TRBV10-3 to TRBJ1-2; 7 bases are shared with TRBD1. This CDR3 has 15 amino acids. After removal of 8 bases from V and 7 bases from J, the junction contained 16 bases not matched to a gene. From germline, CDR1 is ENHRY and CDR2 SYGVKD. CDR3 residues: CAIGTGTADYGGYTF. The CDR3 nucleotides are TGTGCCATCGGTACCGGGACAGCCGACTATGGTGGCTACACCTTC.

The rearrangement joins TRBV6-5 to TRBJ1-1; D remains ambiguous. The CDR3 is made up of 13 amino acids. Germline lookup yields CDR1 MNHEY and CDR2 SVGAGI. V lost 4 bases to trimming and J lost 2 bases, with 8 bases between them. The CDR3 loop reads CASSFQANTEAFF. The CDR3 DNA sequence: TGTGCCAGCAGTTTTCAGGCAAACACTGAAGCTTTCTTT.

The V and J genes are TRBV2 and TRBJ2-1, with 8 bases lining up with TRBD1. Germline V gives CDR1 SNHLY, CDR2 FYNNEI. V dropped 5 bases and J dropped 8; count of bases not matched to a gene: 11. The CDR3 spans 15 residues. The DNA of the CDR3 is TGTGCCAGCAGTTTTGACAGGGGTTTGCTGGATGAGCAGTTCTTC. Its protein is CASSFDRGLLDEQFF.

The genes are TRBV5-1 and TRBJ1-1; the match to TRBD1 covers 9 bases. CDR3 length equals 13 residues. With 4 bases clipped from V and 6 bases from J, the junction kept 4 bases outside the gene matches. Germline V gene sequence: CDR1 SGHRS, CDR2 YFSETQ. This CDR3 reads CASSPGQGPEAFF. Written as DNA, the CDR3 is TGCGCCAGCAGCCCTGGACAGGGGCCTGAAGCTTTCTTT. The full variable domain, completed using reference TRBV5-1 and TRBJ1-1, is KAGVTQTPRYLIKTRGQQVTLSCSPISGHRSVSWYQQTPGQGLQFLFEYFSETQRNKGNFPGRFSGRQFSNSRSEMNVSTLELGDSALYLCASSPGQGPEAFFGQGTRLTVV.

This clone was seen only a few times. J is TRBJ2-5 and V is TRBV30, with 8 bases lining up with TRBD1. The J call may be wrong; the DNA end is better matched by TRBJ2-7. From germline, CDR1 is GTSNPN and CDR2 SVGIG (reference sequence). The CDR3 extends over 14 amino acids. CDR3: CAWSTQGGLGEQYF. The CDR3 DNA follows: TGTGCCTGGAGTACACAGGGGGGTCTGGGCGAGCAGTACTTC.

The V call is TRBV5-1, the J call TRBJ1-1; TRBD1 matches 12 bases. This CDR3 comprises 15 residues. V lost 3 bases, J lost 4 bases, and 4 bases stayed unmatched. Germline assignment: CDR1 SGHRS and CDR2 YFSETQ. The CDR3 bases are TGCGCCAGCAGCTGGGGGACAGGGGGCGGCACTGAAGCTTTCTTT. Its protein product is CASSWGTGGGTEAFF.

This chain connects TRBV28 to TRBJ1-2, with D possibly matching TRBD1 (6 bases). Germline V lookup: CDR1 MDHEN, CDR2 SYDVKM. CDR3 size: 14 residues. The V gene lost 7 bases and the J gene lost 4 bases, with 16 bases spanning the gap. The CDR3, as DNA: TGTGCCAGCACCGCCGCAGGGGCCAGCTATGGCTACACCTTC. As protein: CASTAAGASYGYTF.

This clone was observed once. V and J are TRBV10-3 and TRBJ1-5, with 10 bases fitting TRBD1. J gave up 0 bases and V 10 bases, and 9 bases lay outside the gene matches. Per germline, CDR1 ENHRY and CDR2 SYGVKD. CDR3 size: 16 residues. CDR3 in DNA: TGTGCCACTTGGGACAGGGGTGTTAATAGCAATCAGCCCCAGCATTTT. Its translation is CATWDRGVNSNQPQHF.

The chain has TRBV9 and TRBJ2-2; 8 positions agree with TRBD2. The CDR3 contains 16 residues. V shed 1 base, J shed 4 bases, and the junction held 6 bases outside the gene matches. Germline assignment: CDR1 SGDLS and CDR2 YYNGEE. Written as DNA, the CDR3 is TGTGCCAGCAGCGTACAGACTAGCGAGGTCACCGGGGAGCTGTTTTTT. Translation: CASSVQTSEVTGELFF. Combining the CDR3 with reference TRBV9 and TRBJ2-2 gives the whole variable domain DSGVTQTPKHLITATGQRVTLRCSPRSGDLSVYWYQQSLDQGLQFLIQYYNGEERAKGNILERFSAQQFPDLHSELNLSSLELGDSALYFCASSVQTSEVTGELFFGEGSRLTVL.

The rearrangement joins TRBV27 to TRBJ1-1; TRBD1 is a possible D gene (5 bases). Trimming cost V 5 bases and J 5 bases, with 6 bases left between them. The CDR3 totals 11 residues. Germline-derived CDR1 and CDR2 are MNHEY and SMNVEV (reference sequence). Here the CDR3 reads CASSGGTEAFF. CDR3 nucleotides: TGTGCCAGCAGTGGGGGGACTGAAGCTTTCTTT.

The V and J genes are TRBV6-6 and TRBJ1-1; D unclear. The germline gives CDR1 MNHNY, CDR2 SVGAGI (reference sequence). The V and J ends lost 2 bases and 1 base respectively, with 8 bases between them. This CDR3 region has 14 residues. Here the CDR3 DNA reads TGTGCCAGCAGTTACGGGCTATCGAACACTGAAGCTTTCTTT. It yields the protein CASSYGLSNTEAFF.

The CDR3, as DNA: TGTGCCAGCACCCTGTCGGGAATAAATACGCAGTATTTT. The encoded protein is CASTLSGINTQYF. This sequence joins TRBV5-6 and TRBJ2-3; the D gene is possibly TRBD2 (5 bases). The CDR3 loop spans 13 amino acids. The V gene lost 6 bases and the J gene lost 7 bases, with 15 bases spanning the gap. Germline assignment: CDR1 SGHDT and CDR2 YYEEEE.

The chain is built from TRBV7-6 and TRBJ2-1, with 11 bases matching TRBD2. The CDR3 consists of 15 residues. The V segment lost 5 bases and the J segment 6 bases; nucleotides outside the gene matches: 6. From germline, CDR1 is SGHVS and CDR2 FNYEAQ. CDR3 amino acids: CASSATSGAVNEQFF. The CDR3 bases are TGTGCCAGCAGCGCGACTAGCGGGGCTGTCAATGAGCAGTTCTTC.

The chain uses TRBV28 and TRBJ2-5, with a tentative D call TRBD1 (6 bases). The V gene lost 5 bases and the J gene lost 4 bases, with 14 bases spanning the gap. The CDR3 is made up of 14 amino acids. CDR1 and CDR2 from the germline V gene are MDHEN and SYDVKM. CDR3 region: CASSPGQLRETQYF. CDR3 sequence (DNA): TGTGCCAGCAGTCCGGGACAACTGAGAGAGACCCAGTACTTC.